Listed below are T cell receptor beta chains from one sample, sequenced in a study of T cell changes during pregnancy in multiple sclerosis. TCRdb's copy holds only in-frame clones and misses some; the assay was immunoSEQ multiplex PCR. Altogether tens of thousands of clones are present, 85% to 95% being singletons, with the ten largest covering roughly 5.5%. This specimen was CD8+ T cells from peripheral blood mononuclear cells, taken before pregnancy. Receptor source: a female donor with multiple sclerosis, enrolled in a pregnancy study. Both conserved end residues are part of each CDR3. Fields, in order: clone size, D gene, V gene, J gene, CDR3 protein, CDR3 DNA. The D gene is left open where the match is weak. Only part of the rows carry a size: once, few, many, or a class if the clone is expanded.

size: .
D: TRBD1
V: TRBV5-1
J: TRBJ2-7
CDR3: CASSGDRVNEQYF
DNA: TGCGCCAGCAGCGGGGACAGGGTGAACGAGCAGTACTTC

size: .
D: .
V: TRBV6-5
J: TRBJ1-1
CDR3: CASSYSPGTEAFF
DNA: TGTGCCAGCAGTTACTCGCCAGGGACTGAAGCTTTCTTT

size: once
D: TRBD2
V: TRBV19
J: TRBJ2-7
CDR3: CASSIAGGLAAPYEQYF
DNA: TGTGCCAGTAGTATAGCAGGAGGACTAGCGGCTCCTTACGAGCAGTACTTC

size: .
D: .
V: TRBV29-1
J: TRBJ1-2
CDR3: CSVVVGFLPWDYGYTF
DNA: TGCAGCGTTGTTGTGGGCTTTCTGCCTTGGGACTATGGCTACACCTTC

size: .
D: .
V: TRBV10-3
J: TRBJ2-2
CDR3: CAISDPVGGRELFF
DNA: TGTGCCATCAGCGACCCGGTTGGGGGGAGGGAGCTGTTTTTT

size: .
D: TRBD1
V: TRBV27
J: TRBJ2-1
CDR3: CASSKGQAYNEQFF
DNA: TGTGCCAGCAGTAAGGGACAGGCCTACAATGAGCAGTTCTTC

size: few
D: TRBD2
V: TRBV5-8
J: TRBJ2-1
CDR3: CASSLGLAGEQFF
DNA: TGTGCCAGCAGCCTAGGACTAGCGGGGGAGCAGTTCTTC

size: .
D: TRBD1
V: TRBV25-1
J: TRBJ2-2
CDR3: CASSERGQARTNTGELFF
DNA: TGTGCCAGCAGCGAAAGGGGGCAGGCACGCACGAACACCGGGGAGCTGTTTTTT

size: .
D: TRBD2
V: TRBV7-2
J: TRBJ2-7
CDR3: CASSPGLAGAYEQYF
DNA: TGTGCCAGCAGCCCAGGACTAGCGGGAGCCTACGAGCAGTACTTC

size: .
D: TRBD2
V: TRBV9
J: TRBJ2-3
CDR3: CASSVLSGTSGSLGSDTQYF
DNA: TGTGCCAGCAGCGTCCTCTCCGGGACTAGCGGGAGTCTTGGTTCAGATACGCAGTATTTT

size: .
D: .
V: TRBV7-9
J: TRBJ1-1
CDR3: CASSQGRGTEAFF
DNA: TGTGCCAGCAGCCAAGGGAGGGGCACTGAAGCTTTCTTT

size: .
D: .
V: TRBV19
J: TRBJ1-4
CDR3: CASSFIRDKDNEKLFF
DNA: TGTGCCAGTAGCTTTATCCGGGACAAGGATAATGAAAAACTGTTTTTT

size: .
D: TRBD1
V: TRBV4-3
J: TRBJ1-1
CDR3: CASSRATGRGTEAFF
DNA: TGCGCCAGCAGCCGAGCGACAGGGCGGGGCACTGAAGCTTTCTTT

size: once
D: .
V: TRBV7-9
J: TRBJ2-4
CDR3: CASSLSGTSKNIQYF
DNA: TGTGCCAGCAGCCTATCCGGGACATCCAAAAACATTCAGTACTTC

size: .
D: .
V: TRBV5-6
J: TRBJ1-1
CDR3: CASSFGENTEAFF
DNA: TGTGCCAGCAGCTTCGGGGAGAACACTGAAGCTTTCTTT

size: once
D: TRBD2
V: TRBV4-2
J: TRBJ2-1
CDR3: CASSQVIAGGDEQFF
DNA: TGTGCCAGCAGCCAAGTAATAGCGGGAGGGGATGAGCAGTTCTTC

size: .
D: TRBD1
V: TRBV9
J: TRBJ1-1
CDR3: CASSDQLVTGTGPNTEAFF
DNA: TGTGCCAGCAGCGACCAACTAGTAACAGGGACAGGGCCGAACACTGAAGCTTTCTTT

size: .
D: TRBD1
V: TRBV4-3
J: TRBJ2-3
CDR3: CASSPSPTGTSEDTQYF
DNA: TGCGCCAGCAGCCCCTCCCCGACAGGGACGTCAGAAGATACGCAGTATTTT

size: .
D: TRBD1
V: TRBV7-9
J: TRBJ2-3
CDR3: CASSSPDRGTDTQYF
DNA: TGTGCCAGCAGCTCCCCGGACAGGGGCACAGATACGCAGTATTTT

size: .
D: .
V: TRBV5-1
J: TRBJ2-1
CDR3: CASSLAPSDYNEQFF
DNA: TGCGCCAGCAGCTTGGCCCCTAGCGACTACAATGAGCAGTTCTTC

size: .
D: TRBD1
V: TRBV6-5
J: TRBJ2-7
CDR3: CASSYETGAKFGEQYF
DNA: TGTGCCAGCAGTTACGAGACAGGGGCCAAATTTGGAGAGCAGTACTTC

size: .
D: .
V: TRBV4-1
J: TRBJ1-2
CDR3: CASSQAGGNYGYTF
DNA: TGCGCCAGCAGCCAGGCTGGCGGCAACTATGGCTACACCTTC

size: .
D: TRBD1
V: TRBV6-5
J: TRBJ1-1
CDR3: CASRTGNTEAFF
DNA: TGTGCCAGTAGGACAGGGAACACTGAAGCTTTCTTT

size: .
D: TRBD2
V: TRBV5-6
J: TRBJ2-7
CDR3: CASSLGGRAGEQYF
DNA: TGTGCCAGCAGCTTGGGAGGGAGGGCCGGGGAGCAGTACTTC

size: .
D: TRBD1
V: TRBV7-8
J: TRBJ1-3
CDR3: CASSLEQGAGNTIYF
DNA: TGTGCCAGCAGCCTAGAACAGGGGGCTGGAAACACCATATATTTT

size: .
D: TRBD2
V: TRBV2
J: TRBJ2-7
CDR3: CASSGGDKRALYEQYF
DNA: TGTGCCAGCAGCGGGGGGGACAAAAGAGCTCTTTACGAGCAGTACTTC

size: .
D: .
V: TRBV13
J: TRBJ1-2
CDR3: CASSLGTRYGYTF
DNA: TGTGCCAGCAGCCTCGGGACACGCTATGGCTACACCTTC

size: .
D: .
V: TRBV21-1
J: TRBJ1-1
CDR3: CASGRGQGNIEAFF
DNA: TGTGCCAGCGGTAGGGGACAGGGTAATATTGAAGCTTTCTTT

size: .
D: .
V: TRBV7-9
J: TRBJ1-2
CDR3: CASSLGAGVIYTF
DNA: TGTGCCAGCAGCTTAGGTGCAGGGGTTATCTACACCTTC

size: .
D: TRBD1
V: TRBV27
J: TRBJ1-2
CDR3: CASSVSGGAYGYTF
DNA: TGTGCCAGCAGTGTATCAGGGGGGGCCTATGGCTACACCTTC

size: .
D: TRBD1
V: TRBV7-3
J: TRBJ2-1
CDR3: CASSWGTGGRNEQFF
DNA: TGTGCCAGCAGCTGGGGGACAGGGGGCCGAAATGAGCAGTTCTTC

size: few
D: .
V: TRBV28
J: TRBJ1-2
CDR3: CASSLTGSGNYGYTF
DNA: TGTGCCAGCAGTTTAACGGGATCGGGTAACTATGGCTACACCTTC

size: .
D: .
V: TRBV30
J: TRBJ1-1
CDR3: CAWTKGRVGNTEAFF
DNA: TGTGCCTGGACCAAAGGGAGGGTTGGGAACACTGAAGCTTTCTTT

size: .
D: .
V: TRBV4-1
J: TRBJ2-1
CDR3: CASSRFPGSYNEQFF
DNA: TGCGCCAGCAGCCGCTTCCCGGGGTCCTACAATGAGCAGTTCTTC

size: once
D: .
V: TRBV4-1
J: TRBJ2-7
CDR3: CASSQAPGRGSYEQYF
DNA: TGCGCCAGCAGCCAAGCCCCGGGCAGGGGCAGTTACGAGCAGTACTTC

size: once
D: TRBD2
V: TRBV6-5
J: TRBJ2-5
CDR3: CASSYSGLSQETQYF
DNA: TGTGCCAGCAGTTACTCGGGACTATCCCAAGAGACCCAGTACTTC

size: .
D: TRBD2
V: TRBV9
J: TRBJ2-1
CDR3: CASSVELAGVEQFF
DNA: TGTGCCAGCAGCGTAGAGCTAGCGGGAGTTGAGCAGTTCTTC

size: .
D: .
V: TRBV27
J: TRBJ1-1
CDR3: CASRLTGNTEAFF
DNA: TGTGCCAGCAGACTGACAGGGAACACTGAAGCTTTCTTT

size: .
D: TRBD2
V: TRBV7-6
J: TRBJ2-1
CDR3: CASSLFIAGGGGFGEQFF
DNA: TGTGCCAGCAGCTTATTCATAGCGGGGGGAGGGGGATTTGGGGAGCAGTTCTTC

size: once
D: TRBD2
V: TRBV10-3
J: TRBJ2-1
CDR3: CAISLRDYYNEQFF
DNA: TGTGCCATCAGTCTCCGGGACTACTACAATGAGCAGTTCTTC

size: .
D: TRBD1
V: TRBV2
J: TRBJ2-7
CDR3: CASTKPPGQGAREQYF
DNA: TGTGCCAGCACCAAACCCCCGGGACAGGGGGCTCGGGAGCAGTACTTC

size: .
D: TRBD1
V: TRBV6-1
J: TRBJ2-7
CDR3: CASGTGASYEQYF
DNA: TGTGCCAGCGGGACAGGGGCATCCTACGAGCAGTACTTC

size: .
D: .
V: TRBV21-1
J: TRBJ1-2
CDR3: CASSKAKSFAYGYTF
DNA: TGTGCCAGCAGCAAAGCGAAGAGTTTCGCCTATGGCTACACCTTC

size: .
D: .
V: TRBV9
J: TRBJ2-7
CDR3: CASSPDSAYEQYF
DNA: TGTGCCAGCAGCCCGGACAGCGCCTACGAGCAGTACTTC

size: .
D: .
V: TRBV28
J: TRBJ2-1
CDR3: CASSSYRGGDEQFF
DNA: TGTGCCAGCAGTTCCTACAGGGGGGGGGATGAGCAGTTCTTC

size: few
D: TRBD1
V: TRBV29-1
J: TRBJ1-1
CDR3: CSGTGNGAFF
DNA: TGCAGCGGGACAGGGAACGGAGCTTTCTTT

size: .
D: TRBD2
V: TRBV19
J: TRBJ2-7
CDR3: CASSIGTSGYEQYF
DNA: TGTGCCAGTAGTATAGGGACTAGCGGCTACGAGCAGTACTTC

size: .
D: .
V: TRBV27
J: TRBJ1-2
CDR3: CASSAGDGYTF
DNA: TGTGCCAGCAGTGCAGGGGATGGCTACACCTTC

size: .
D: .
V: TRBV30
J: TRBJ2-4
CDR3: CAWDGDLNIQYF
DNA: TGTGCCTGGGACGGAGATTTAAACATTCAGTACTTC

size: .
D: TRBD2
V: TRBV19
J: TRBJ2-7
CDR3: CASSVTSGGYEQYF
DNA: TGTGCCAGTAGTGTGACTAGCGGGGGGTACGAGCAGTACTTC

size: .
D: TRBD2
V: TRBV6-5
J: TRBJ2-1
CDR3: CASSYSSGRVYNEQFF
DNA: TGTGCCAGCAGTTACTCGAGCGGGAGGGTGTACAATGAGCAGTTCTTC

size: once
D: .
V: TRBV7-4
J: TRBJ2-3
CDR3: CASSWGRDQLPDF
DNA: TGTGCCAGCAGCTGGGGTCGGGATCAGCTTCCGGATTTT

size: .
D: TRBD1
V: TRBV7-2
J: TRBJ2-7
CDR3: CASSFSGGNYEQYF
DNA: TGTGCCAGCAGCTTTTCAGGGGGTAACTACGAGCAGTACTTC

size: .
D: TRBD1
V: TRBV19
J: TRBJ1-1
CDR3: CASMEGAITEAFF
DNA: TGTGCCAGTATGGAGGGGGCGATCACTGAAGCTTTCTTT

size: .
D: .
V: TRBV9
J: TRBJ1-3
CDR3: CASRGVQADSGNTIYF
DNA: TGTGCCAGCAGAGGGGTGCAGGCCGACTCTGGAAACACCATATATTTT

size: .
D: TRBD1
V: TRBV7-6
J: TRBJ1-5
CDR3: CASSRDRGFNQPQHF
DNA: TGTGCCAGCAGCAGGGACAGGGGGTTTAATCAGCCCCAGCATTTT

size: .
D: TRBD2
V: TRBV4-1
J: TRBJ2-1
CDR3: CASSQDSSGSSYNEQFF
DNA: TGCGCCAGCAGCCAAGACTCTAGCGGGAGCTCCTACAATGAGCAGTTCTTC

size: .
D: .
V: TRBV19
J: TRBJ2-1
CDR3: CASSILASNEQFF
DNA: TGTGCCAGTAGTATACTGGCCAGCAATGAGCAGTTCTTC

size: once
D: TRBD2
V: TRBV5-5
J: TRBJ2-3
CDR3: CASSFGGGYTDTQYF
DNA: TGTGCCAGCAGCTTTGGGGGGGGGTACACAGATACGCAGTATTTT

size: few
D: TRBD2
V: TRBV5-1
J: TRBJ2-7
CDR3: CASSLAPTSGAYEQYF
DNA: TGCGCCAGCAGCTTGGCCCCAACTAGCGGGGCCTACGAGCAGTACTTC